This entry is about one TCR beta chain. Its antigen is not identified. This CDR3 spans 15 amino acids. In germline, CDR1 is LGHDT, CDR2 YNNKEL (reference sequence). Losses at the gene ends were 6 bases for V and 7 bases for J; bases not matched to a gene: 13. This entry belongs to a study of identical twins. Study-wide results and caveats: Model-predicted out-of-frame TCR alpha sharing fell below observed values in monozygotic twins. Conclusions came from cross-sectional statistical analysis, not from following the same donors. Beta out-of-frame twin sharing showed a weaker excess.

Via MiXCR, TCRdb re-called the 5' RACE reads, giving one row per CDR3 protein. This table has hundreds of thousands of distinct CDR3 sequences, roughly 20% appearing once. These data were also filed under a second study, of T cells expressing NK-cell markers.

Sequences were obtained from PBMCs. J is TRBJ2-3 and V is TRBV3-1; 7 bases match TRBD2. The origin of this receptor is a woman between 18 and 29 years old in good health. CDR3 DNA: TGTGCCAGCAGTCGTCTAGCGGACTCGAGGAATACGCAGTATTTT. Residues: CASSRLADSRNTQYF.